This T cell receptor beta chain was observed in a study of cytomegalovirus exposure and HLA in healthy donors. The study's findings and limits: Later on, an analysis showed TCR association rates differing by HLA locus, with DRB1 the most and HLA-C the fewest.

The PCR employed 60 Vbeta primers together with 13 Jbeta primers. Profiling relied on immunoSEQ multiplex PCR, and the TCRdb table lists in-frame clones only, not all of them. The sample carries about 190,000 clones, 80% recorded once. Per germline, CDR1 SGHTA and CDR2 FQGTGA. V was trimmed by 2 bases and J by 0 bases, leaving 14 bases between them. The CDR3 is made up of 17 amino acids. On this clone itself: The target antigen is unknown.

This TCR came from a man aged 40-49 years in good health and CMV-seropositive. V is TRBV7-3 and J is TRBJ2-4; D might be TRBD2 (5 bases). The sample consisted of PBMCs. The CDR3 coding sequence is TGTGCCAGCAGCTTAGGCCCAGAGGGCCCAGCCAAAAACATTCAGTACTTC. The encoded protein is CASSLGPEGPAKNIQYF.